These T cell receptor beta chains were read from a single sample in a study of T-cell reconstitution after alpha-beta-depleted transplantation in children. TCRdb independently ran MiXCR on the PCR reads; one entry per CDR3 protein. The sample gives 450,000 to 700,000 distinct CDR3 sequences, roughly 27% of which show up once; about 35% is in the top ten. The sequenced sample was PBMCs, obtained before TCRalphabeta/CD19-depleted stem cell transplant. The source of these receptors is a boy younger than two with Wiskott-Aldrich syndrome, due to receive a stem cell transplant. Both conserved end residues are part of each CDR3. The order of the fields is D gene, V gene, clone size, J gene, CDR3 DNA, CDR3 protein. A D gene is named only where the DNA matches it firmly. Size tells how often a clone was seen (once, few, many) or the class of an expanded clone, and some rows leave it out.

>TRBD1|TRBV5-1|few|TRBJ2-5
TGCGCCAGCAGCACGCGGGACAGGGGAGGCCAAGAGACCCAGTACTTC
CASSTRDRGGQETQYF
>.|TRBV5-1|.|TRBJ1-6
TGCGCCAGCAGGAAAGGGACACAGGATAATTCACCCCTCCACTTT
CASRKGTQDNSPLHF
>TRBD1|TRBV5-4|few|TRBJ1-6
TGTGCCAGCAGTACAGGGGTGAGATCACCCCTCCACTTT
CASSTGVRSPLHF
>TRBD2|TRBV15|few|TRBJ2-3
TGTGCCACCAGCCCCCTGGCGGGAGCGGCAGATACGCAGTATTTT
CATSPLAGAADTQYF
>.|TRBV5-1|few|TRBJ2-1
TGCGCCAGCACTATAATTACAGGCGTATACAATGAGCAGTTCTTC
CASTIITGVYNEQFF
>TRBD1|TRBV27|few|TRBJ2-5
TGTGCCAGCAAGTTTAGGGGGGACAGGGGTCTCGAGACCCAGTACTTC
CASKFRGDRGLETQYF
>.|TRBV5-1|.|TRBJ2-5
TGCGCCAGCAGCTTGTGGAGTGAAGAGACCCAGTACTTC
CASSLWSEETQYF
>.|TRBV2|.|TRBJ2-1
TGTGCCAGCAAAGAGAGGAGCTCCTACAATGAGCAGTTCTTC
CASKERSSYNEQFF
>TRBD2|TRBV5-1|few|TRBJ2-3
TGCGCCAGCAGCCCGGGAGGGGTAACAGATACGCAGTATTTT
CASSPGGVTDTQYF
>TRBD1|TRBV3-1|.|TRBJ2-4
TGTGCCAGCAGCCGAGGAGGACAGGTCCACTTC
CASSRGGQVHF
>.|TRBV12-3/TRBV12-4|.|TRBJ2-1
TGTGCCAGCAGTTTACGGCAGCGCAATGAGCAGTTCTTC
CASSLRQRNEQFF
>.|TRBV5-1|.|TRBJ2-2
TGCGCCAGCAGCCTAGACCAGCGAGTCACCGGGGAGCTGTTTTTT
CASSLDQRVTGELFF
>TRBD2|TRBV15|.|TRBJ2-3
TGTGCCACCAGCAGAAACAGCGGGAGAGGTAGGGATACGCAGTATTTT
CATSRNSGRGRDTQYF
>.|TRBV5-1|.|TRBJ2-3
TGCGCCAGCAGCTTGGATACCAGTAGAGATACGCAGTATTTT
CASSLDTSRDTQYF
>.|TRBV28|few|TRBJ2-5
TGTGCCAGCAGTCCACTTCTATCCTCAGTAGGGGAGACCCAGTACTTC
CASSPLLSSVGETQYF
>TRBD1|TRBV20-1|.|TRBJ2-1
TGCAGTGCCAACCTCTACAGGGGGCCGAATGAGCGACAGTTCTTC
CSANLYRGPNERQFF
>.|TRBV5-1|.|TRBJ2-7
TGCGCCAGCAGCTATGGGGGTTGGGAGCGTCCCTCCTACGAGCAGTACTTC
CASSYGGWERPSYEQYF
>.|TRBV5-6|.|TRBJ2-7
TGTGCCAGCAGCCCGGACTTGTCTGGGGAGCAGTACTTC
CASSPDLSGEQYF
>.|TRBV20-1|.|TRBJ2-7
TGCAGTGCCGACACTCTACAGGGCTACGAGCAGTACTTC
CSADTLQGYEQYF
>.|TRBV20-1|.|TRBJ1-1
TGCAGTGCTAAAGGGGATTTGAACACTGAAGCTTTCTTT
CSAKGDLNTEAFF
>.|TRBV29-1|.|TRBJ2-4
TGCAGCGTTAGACAGGAGAATCTAGCCAAAAACATTCAGTACTTC
CSVRQENLAKNIQYF
>.|TRBV11-2|.|TRBJ2-1
TGTGCCAGCAGCTTACGTTTGTCCGGGGTGGGTTCCTACAATGAGCAGTTCTTC
CASSLRLSGVGSYNEQFF
>.|TRBV6-6|.|TRBJ1-1
TGTGCCAGCAGCCAGGTTGTTGACACTGAAGCTTTCTTT
CASSQVVDTEAFF
>.|TRBV10-3|.|TRBJ2-7
TGTGCCACCGGAGCAGGGGATGCCTACGAGCAGTACTTC
CATGAGDAYEQYF
>TRBD1|TRBV29-1|few|TRBJ1-1
TGCAGCGGTGGGACAGGGCGAGACACTGAAGCTTTCTTT
CSGGTGRDTEAFF
>TRBD1|TRBV29-1|.|TRBJ2-2
TGCAGCGTTTCCGGGACAGGGGAGAACACCGGGGAGCTGTTTTTT
CSVSGTGENTGELFF
>.|TRBV20-1|few|TRBJ2-1
TGCAGTGCTTCCTCGGGGCTTCCTTACAATGAGCAGTTCTTC
CSASSGLPYNEQFF
>.|TRBV20-1|.|TRBJ1-3
TGCAGTGCTAGATCAACGGAGGACAGTGGAAACACCATATATTTT
CSARSTEDSGNTIYF
>TRBD1|TRBV29-1|few|TRBJ2-3
TGCAGCGGTCGCAGGGGGCCGGATACGCAGTATTTT
CSGRRGPDTQYF
>.|TRBV12-3/TRBV12-4|few|TRBJ1-5
TGTGCCAGCAGTTATTCCTATCTTCAGCCCCAGCATTTT
CASSYSYLQPQHF
>TRBD2|TRBV5-1|.|TRBJ2-7
TGCGCCAGCAGTGAGCTAGCGGGACCGCCTTCTTCCTACGAGCAGTACTTC
CASSELAGPPSSYEQYF
>.|TRBV20-1|.|TRBJ2-1
TGCAGTGCTAGCCCCGGCGGACCCTACAATGAGCAGTTCTTC
CSASPGGPYNEQFF
>.|TRBV5-1|.|TRBJ2-7
TGCGCCAGCAGCTTGGACCCGGCCTACGAGCAGTACTTC
CASSLDPAYEQYF
>.|TRBV15|.|TRBJ2-3
TGTGCCACCAGCAGAATTGGGACCAGCAAGGATACGCAGTATTTT
CATSRIGTSKDTQYF
>TRBD1|TRBV6-1|.|TRBJ2-5
TGTGCCAGCAGAACCGGACAGGCTGCGGCAGAGACCCAGTACTTC
CASRTGQAAAETQYF
>.|TRBV5-1|once|TRBJ2-1
TGCGCCAGCAGCTCCGGGGCCATCTACAATGAGCAGTTCTTC
CASSSGAIYNEQFF
>.|TRBV5-1|.|TRBJ1-2
TGCGCCAGCAGCTTCACCGGGACGGATGGCTACACCTTC
CASSFTGTDGYTF
>TRBD2|TRBV20-1|few|TRBJ2-5
TGCAGTGCTAGAGTGGCGGGACTACAAGAGACCCAGTACTTC
CSARVAGLQETQYF
>.|TRBV20-1|.|TRBJ1-2
TGCAGTGCGTGGCTGGGGGGGCGAAACTATGGCTACACCTTC
CSAWLGGRNYGYTF
>.|TRBV10-3|few|TRBJ2-5
TGTGCCATCAGTGGCTCGGGGGCCGAGGAGACCCAGTACTTC
CAISGSGAEETQYF
>TRBD2|TRBV28|many|TRBJ2-7
TGTGCCAGCAGGACTAGCGGGACCTACGAGCAGTACTTC
CASRTSGTYEQYF
>TRBD2|TRBV9|.|TRBJ2-1
TGTGACAGCAGCGGGGGAGGCTACAACAATGAGCAGTTCTTC
CDSSGGGYNNEQFF
>.|TRBV10-3|many|TRBJ2-3
TGTGCCATCAGTGATTATTTCGAGGGTCCGGCAGATACGCAGTATTTT
CAISDYFEGPADTQYF
>.|TRBV3-1|.|TRBJ1-6
TGTGCCAGCAGCCACGGGACCTATAATTCACCCCTCCACTTT
CASSHGTYNSPLHF
>TRBD1|TRBV6-1|few|TRBJ1-5
TGTGCCAGCAGTGAATTTCCGGGACAGACCTCATATAGCAATCAGCCCCAGCATTTT
CASSEFPGQTSYSNQPQHF
>.|TRBV7-9|.|TRBJ1-1
TGTGCCAGCAGCTGGAGGACGGGAGAATTAGGTCGAGCTTTCTTT
CASSWRTGELGRAFF